This T cell receptor (beta chain) appears in the sequencing data of a study of T cell repertoires in cytomegalovirus infection. Study-wide context: Indications of both CMV infection and matching HLA type were provided by public TCR beta signatures. The study's findings and limits: Accumulated public TCR beta family frequency recognized individuals carrying CMV together with the relevant HLA. In two of eight donors, the top clonotype was HLA-C-restricted CMV-specific.

Trimming took 6 bases from V and 1 from J; bases not matched to a gene: 12. The CDR3 has 19 residues. The V gene's germline CDR1 is MNHEY and CDR2 SVGEGT. MiXCR, run by TCRdb on the reads, gives a single entry per CDR3 protein. The table records 150,000 to 200,000 distinct CDR3 sequences, approximately 17% of them present only once. In the case of this clonotype: Its antigen is not identified.

Specimen: CD8+ T cells from PBMCs. The chain joins TRBV6-2 or TRBV6-3 to TRBJ2-1; the match to TRBD2 covers 13 bases. This clonotype was sampled from a human donor in good health (CMV status not recorded). Some clones in this sample may be carry-over from other donors' samples. CDR3 protein: CASSHGLAGEFVSYNEQFF. The CDR3 nucleotides are TGTGCCAGCAGCCACGGACTAGCGGGAGAGTTTGTTTCCTACAATGAGCAGTTCTTC.